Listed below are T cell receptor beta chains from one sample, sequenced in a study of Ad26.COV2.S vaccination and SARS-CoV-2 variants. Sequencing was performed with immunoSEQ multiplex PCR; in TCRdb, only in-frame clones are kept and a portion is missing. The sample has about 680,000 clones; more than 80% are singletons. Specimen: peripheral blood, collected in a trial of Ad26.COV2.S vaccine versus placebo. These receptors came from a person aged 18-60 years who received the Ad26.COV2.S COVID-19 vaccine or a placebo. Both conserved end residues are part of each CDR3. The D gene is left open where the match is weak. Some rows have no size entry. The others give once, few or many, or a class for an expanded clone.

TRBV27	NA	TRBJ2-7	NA	TGTGCCAGCAGCCTGCTGGGGCCCTACGAGCAGTACTTC	CASSLLGPYEQYF
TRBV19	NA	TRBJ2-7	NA	TGTGCCAGTAGTCCTCAAGGGGGGGCCTACGAGCAGTACTTC	CASSPQGGAYEQYF
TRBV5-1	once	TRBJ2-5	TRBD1	TGCGCCAGCAGCCCACAGGGGGCGCGGGAGACCCAGTACTTC	CASSPQGARETQYF
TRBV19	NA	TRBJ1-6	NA	TGTGCCAGTAGACGGGACGGGAATAATTCACCCCTCCACTTT	CASRRDGNNSPLHF
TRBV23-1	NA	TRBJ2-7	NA	TGCGCCAGCAGTAAGGACAGCCGCTACGAGCAGTACTTC	CASSKDSRYEQYF
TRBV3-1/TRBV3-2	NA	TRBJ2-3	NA	TGTGCCAGCAGCCAAGATTGGGGGGACCGAACCACAGATACGCAGTATTTT	CASSQDWGDRTTDTQYF
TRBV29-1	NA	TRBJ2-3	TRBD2	TGCAGCGTGGTTGCCCCGGGACTAGCGGACTTTTATACGCAGTATTTT	CSVVAPGLADFYTQYF
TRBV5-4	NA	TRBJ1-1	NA	TGTGCCAGCACCATCGGGGGGAACACTGAAGCTTTCTTT	CASTIGGNTEAFF
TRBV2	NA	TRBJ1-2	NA	TGTGCCAGCAGTATTACAGGGCGAGGCTACACCTTC	CASSITGRGYTF
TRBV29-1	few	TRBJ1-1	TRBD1	TGCAGCCTAGAGGACAGGGCGGCCCCTGAAGCTTTCTTT	CSLEDRAAPEAFF
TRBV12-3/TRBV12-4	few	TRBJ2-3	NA	TGTGCCAGCAGTTTAGAGACAGATACGCAGTATTTT	CASSLETDTQYF
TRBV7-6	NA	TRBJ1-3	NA	TGTGCCAGCAGCTTAGCGGCGCATTCTGGAAACACCATATATTTT	CASSLAAHSGNTIYF
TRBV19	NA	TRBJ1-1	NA	TGTGCCAGTAGTATAGAGTGGAGGGGGACTGAAGCTTTCTTT	CASSIEWRGTEAFF
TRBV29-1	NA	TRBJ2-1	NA	TGCAGCGTTGTACTAACGAGTGATGAGCAGTTCTTC	CSVVLTSDEQFF
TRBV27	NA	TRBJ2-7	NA	TGTGCCAGCAGTCCGGAGGGGGACAGATCCTTAGAGCAGTACTTC	CASSPEGDRSLEQYF
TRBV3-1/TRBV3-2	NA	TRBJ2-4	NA	TGTGCCAGCAGCCAAGGTCTAGAGGGGGACATTCAGTACTTC	CASSQGLEGDIQYF
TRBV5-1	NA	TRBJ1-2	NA	TGCGCCAGCAGCTTGGAGGGCACAGGGCCTTCCCGATTACATTATGGCTACACCTTC	CASSLEGTGPSRLHYGYTF